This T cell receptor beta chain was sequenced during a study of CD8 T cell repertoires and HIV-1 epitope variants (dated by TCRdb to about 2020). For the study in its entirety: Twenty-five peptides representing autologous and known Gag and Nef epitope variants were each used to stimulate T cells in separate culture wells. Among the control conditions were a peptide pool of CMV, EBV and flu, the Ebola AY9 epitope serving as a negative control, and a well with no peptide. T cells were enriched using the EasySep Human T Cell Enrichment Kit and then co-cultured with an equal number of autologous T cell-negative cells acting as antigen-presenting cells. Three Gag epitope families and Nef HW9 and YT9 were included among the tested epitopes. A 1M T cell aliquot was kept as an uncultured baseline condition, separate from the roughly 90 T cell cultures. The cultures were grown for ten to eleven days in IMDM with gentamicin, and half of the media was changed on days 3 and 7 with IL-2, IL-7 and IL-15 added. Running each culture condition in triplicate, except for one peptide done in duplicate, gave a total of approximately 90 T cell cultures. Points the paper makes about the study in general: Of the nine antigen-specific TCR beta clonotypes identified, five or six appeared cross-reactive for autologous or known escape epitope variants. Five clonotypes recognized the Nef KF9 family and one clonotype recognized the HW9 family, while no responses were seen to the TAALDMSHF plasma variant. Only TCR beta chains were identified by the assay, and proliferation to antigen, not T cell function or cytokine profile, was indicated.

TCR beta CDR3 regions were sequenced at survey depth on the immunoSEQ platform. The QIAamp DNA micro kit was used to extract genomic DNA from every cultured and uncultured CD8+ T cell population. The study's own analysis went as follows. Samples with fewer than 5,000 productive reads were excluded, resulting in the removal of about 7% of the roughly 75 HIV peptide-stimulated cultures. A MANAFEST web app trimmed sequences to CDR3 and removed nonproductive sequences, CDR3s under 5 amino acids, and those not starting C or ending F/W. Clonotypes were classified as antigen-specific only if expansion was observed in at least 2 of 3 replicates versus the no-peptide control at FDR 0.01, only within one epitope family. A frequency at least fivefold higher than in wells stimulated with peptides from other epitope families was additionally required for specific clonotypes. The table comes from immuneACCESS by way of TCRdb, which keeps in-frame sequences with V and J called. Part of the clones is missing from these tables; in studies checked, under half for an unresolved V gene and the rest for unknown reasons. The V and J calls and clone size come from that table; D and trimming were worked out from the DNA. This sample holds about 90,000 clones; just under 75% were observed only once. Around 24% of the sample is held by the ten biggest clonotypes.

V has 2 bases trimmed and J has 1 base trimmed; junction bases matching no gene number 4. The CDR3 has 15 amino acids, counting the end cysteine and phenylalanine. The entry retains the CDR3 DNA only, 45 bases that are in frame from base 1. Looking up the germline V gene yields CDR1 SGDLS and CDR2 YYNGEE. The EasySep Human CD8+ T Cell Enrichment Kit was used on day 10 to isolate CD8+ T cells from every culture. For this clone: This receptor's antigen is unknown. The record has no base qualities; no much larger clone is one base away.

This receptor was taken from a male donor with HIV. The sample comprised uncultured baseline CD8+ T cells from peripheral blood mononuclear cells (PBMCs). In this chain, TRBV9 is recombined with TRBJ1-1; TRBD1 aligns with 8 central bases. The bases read TGTGCCAGCAGCGTCTCAGGGGGCACGAACACTGAAGCTTTCTTT. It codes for CASSVSGGTNTEAFF. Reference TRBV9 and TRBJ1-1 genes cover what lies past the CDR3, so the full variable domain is DSGVTQTPKHLITATGQRVTLRCSPRSGDLSVYWYQQSLDQGLQFLIQYYNGEERAKGNILERFSAQQFPDLHSELNLSSLELGDSALYFCASSVSGGTNTEAFFGQGTRLTVV.